The sequence of this T cell receptor (beta chain) was determined in a study of shared clonotypes between healthy human individuals. Each subset's genomic DNA was split evenly across several immunoSEQ plates. Measured with immunoSEQ multiplex PCR; TCRdb has only the in-frame clones, and not every one. The table includes around 320,000 clones, roughly 84% detected once. The germline gives CDR1 MNHNS, CDR2 SASEGT. The CDR3 is 13 residues long. V shed 11 bases and J 5 bases; nucleotides not matched to a gene: 12. Study observations and caveats: Sampling was confined to blood; repertoires within tissues likely differ.

This clone was seen only once. Its matching antigen is unknown. V is TRBV6-1 and J is TRBJ2-7, with 7 bases aligning to TRBD2. The sample comprised memory CD8+ T cells sorted from blood. Regarding subset: CD45RO+ cells pooled with CCR7-negative TemRA cells. The receptor's source is a man aged 18 to 35 in good health. The CDR3 spells CAGRPPGGNEQYF. As DNA, the CDR3 is TGTGCCGGACGACCCCCGGGAGGAAACGAGCAGTACTTC.